The entry below describes one TCR beta chain. Its antigen is unidentified. TCRdb's table, derived via immunoSEQ multiplex PCR, lists solely in-frame clones and lacks some. The table includes over 50,000 clones, about 86% detected once. From germline, CDR1 is SGHRS and CDR2 YFSETQ. V was pared by 2 bases and J by 10 bases, with 7 bases of the junction left unmatched. This CDR3 region has 15 residues. The data originate from a study of lymphopenia after photon versus proton radiotherapy. Notes on the study in general: Authors raise, but do not show, better survival with proton therapy. Photon-treated patients lost naive T cells and TCR diversity; proton-treated stayed stable. In patients who died, overall survival fell as post-nadir TCR diversity dropped more. After the lymphocyte nadir, photon-treated repertoires showed oligoclonal expansion, especially of CD8+ Temra cells.

The chain uses TRBV5-1 and TRBJ1-6; 9 bases agree with TRBD1. This TCR was sampled from a man aged 40-49 years with gastric cancer. This specimen consisted of peripheral blood, obtained from a patient treated with photon-based radiotherapy. The CDR3 region has the DNA TGCGCCAGCAGCTTATGGGGACAGGGCAACTCACCCCTCCACTTT. Amino acids: CASSLWGQGNSPLHF.